A single sample gave rise to the 3 T cell receptor beta chains below, sequenced in a study of blood T cell repertoires in COVID-19 (dated by TCRdb to 2020 to 2022). Receptors were amplified or captured by the immunoSEQ multiplex PCR assay. As stored in TCRdb, this immuneACCESS dataset retains in-frame rearrangements with V and J assigned. A fraction of the clones does not appear; measured against another copy, unresolved V genes explain less than half of the discrepancy, and the remainder lacks a known reason. The sample has approximately 360,000 clones on record, roughly four fifths of them singletons. Approximately 5.4% of the sample goes to the ten largest clones. The source material was PBMCs or T cells enriched from blood (not recorded which). These receptors all come from a woman aged 45 to 65 who had recovered from COVID-19.

V is TRBV5-4 and J is TRBJ1-2, with D possibly matching TRBD1 (5 bases). Germline V gives CDR1 SGHNT, CDR2 YYREEE (reference sequence). The CDR3 covers 13 residues. V was shortened by 0 bases and J by 5 bases, with 8 bases between the two germline ends. This CDR3 is CASSLDSGYGYTF. DNA for the CDR3: TGTGCCAGCAGCTTGGATTCAGGGTATGGCTACACCTTC.

This chain uses TRBV9 with TRBJ1-2; 8 bases fit TRBD1. V lost 3 bases, J lost 6 bases, and 13 bases stayed unmatched. Germline-derived CDR1 and CDR2 are SGDLS and YYNGEE. The CDR3 totals 16 residues. The CDR3 protein is CASSGQTGVGFDGYTF. The CDR3 DNA reads TGTGCCAGCAGCGGCCAGACAGGGGTGGGTTTTGATGGCTACACCTTC. Complete variable domain (other parts from reference TRBV9 and TRBJ1-2): DSGVTQTPKHLITATGQRVTLRCSPRSGDLSVYWYQQSLDQGLQFLIQYYNGEERAKGNILERFSAQQFPDLHSELNLSSLELGDSALYFCASSGQTGVGFDGYTFGSGTRLTVV.

This rearrangement joins TRBV4-2 to TRBJ2-2; D possibly corresponds to TRBD1 (6 bases). Trimming cost V 3 bases and J 5 bases, with 13 bases left between them. Germline V gene data show CDR1 as LGHNA and CDR2 as YNFKEQ. The CDR3 consists of 15 residues. CDR3 region: CASSQIGQGTGELFF. The CDR3 coding sequence is TGTGCCAGCAGCCAGATAGGGCAGGGGACCGGGGAGCTGTTTTTT.